This TCR beta chain was sequenced in a study of cytomegalovirus exposure and HLA in healthy donors. Method: immunoSEQ multiplex PCR; TCRdb's copy keeps in-frame clones and lacks some. Among more than 140,000 clones listed, less than 90% were seen once. Broader study findings: A later analysis found first-cohort TCR clusters tended to co-occur in the roughly 120 validation repertoires.

On this clone: Its specificity is not known.

The CDR3 length is 14 residues. Losses at the gene ends were 2 bases for V and 2 bases for J; bases not matched to a gene: 4. Germline V CDR1 and CDR2: SGHNT, YYREEE (reference sequence). This sequence originates from a woman younger than 30 in good health and CMV-seropositive. The chain has TRBV5-4 and TRBJ2-7; 7 nucleotides agree with TRBD2. The sequenced material came from PBMCs. CDR3 DNA: TGTGCCAGCAGCTTAGGCGGGAGTCCCTACGAGCAGTACTTC. Its protein is CASSLGGSPYEQYF.